One sample yielded the 16 T cell receptor beta chains listed below, sequenced in a study of tissue T cells after allogeneic stem cell transplantation. Clones were sequenced by immunoSEQ multiplex PCR, and TCRdb holds only the in-frame ones, with some missing. The sample consists of 48,000 or so clones, roughly 73% of them appearing once. The material sequenced was sorted cells pooled from one or two spleens. The receptor set was obtained from a pool of C57BL/6 mice in good health.

This clone was seen a few times. Gene names and germline refer to mouse. The read is 1 residue too short to cover the CDR3 end, so that end is filled in from the germline J gene. The gene calls are TRBV13-3 and TRBJ2-7; 12 nucleotides align to TRBD2. The germline V gene encodes CDR1 NNHDY and CDR2 SYVADS. The CDR3 has 16 residues. V shed 0 bases, J shed 0 bases, and the junction held 1 base outside the gene matches. The chain's CDR3 is CASSDVDWGGSYEQYF. CDR3 bases read: TGTGCCAGCAGTGATGTGGACTGGGGGGGCTCCTATGAACAGTAC.

Concerning this clone itself: The gene symbols are mouse symbols. Read data end 1 residue before the CDR3 end; the end is taken from the germline J gene. The genes are TRBV15 and TRBJ2-2, with 7 nucleotides matching TRBD2. Trimming removed 6 bases from V and 0 bases from J; junction bases left unmatched: 7. The CDR3 covers 16 residues. Looked up from germline, CDR1 is SGHND and CDR2 is FRSKSL. Partial CDR3 DNA: TGTGCCAGCAGACCCGACTGGGTCTCAAACACCGGGCAGCTCTAC. This gives the protein CASRPDWVSNTGQLY. The entire CDR3 is CASRPDWVSNTGQLYF.

This clone was observed once. Genes and germline come from the mouse. The CDR3 end lies 1 residue beyond the end of the read and is filled in from the germline J gene. J is TRBJ2-5 and V is TRBV31; D is possibly TRBD1 (5 bases). The CDR3 runs to 13 residues. Per germline, CDR1 GKSSPN and CDR2 SITVG. V was trimmed by 1 base and J by 1 base, leaving 6 bases between them. The CDR3: CAWSPRDQDTQYF. The DNA read from the CDR3 is TGTGCCTGGAGTCCCAGGGACCAAGACACCCAGTAC.

There are a few counts of this clone. Gene names are the mouse ones. The sequence runs out 1 residue before the end of the CDR3; the remainder is reconstructed from the germline J gene. The chain has TRBV19 and TRBJ2-7; D unresolved. The length of the CDR3 is 13 residues. V was shortened by 4 bases and J by 2 bases, with 10 bases between the two germline ends. CDR1 and CDR2 (germline): FNHDT, SITEND (reference sequence). The DNA read from the CDR3 is TGTGCCAGCAGTTTACAGTCCCCCTATGAACAGTAC. This encodes CASSLQSPYEQY. The full CDR3 is CASSLQSPYEQYF.

A note on this clone: Gene names and germline match the mouse. Read sequence stops 1 residue before the CDR3 end, and the germline J gene provides the missing end. This chain joins TRBV5 and TRBJ2-3; D assignment may be TRBD1 or TRBD2 (6 bases each). This CDR3 has 15 residues. V lost 0 bases and J 0 bases, leaving 7 bases between the germline ends. CDR1 is LGHNA and CDR2 is YNLKQL in the germline V gene (reference sequence). Partial CDR3 DNA: TGTGCCAGCAGCCAAGAGGGGGCTAGTGCAGAAACGCTGTAT. This codes for CASSQEGASAETLY. Given in full, the CDR3 is CASSQEGASAETLYF.

As regards this clone: Gene names and germline match the mouse. The sequence runs out 1 residue before the end of the CDR3; the remainder is reconstructed from the germline J gene. The rearrangement links TRBV29 to TRBJ1-1, with 9 bases identical to TRBD1. CDR3 length: 13 amino acids. The germline V gene encodes CDR1 MSHET and CDR2 SYDVDS. The J segment lost 1 base and the V segment lost 6 bases, leaving 0 bases of the junction unmatched. The DNA read from the CDR3 is TGTGCTAGCAGGACAGGGGGAAACACAGAAGTCTTC. It yields the protein CASRTGGNTEVF. The full CDR3 is CASRTGGNTEVFF.

Comment on this clone: Gene names refer to mouse genes. Partial CDR3 DNA: TGTGCCAGCAGCCAAGAGGGGGGGCAATACACAGAAGTCTTC. As protein: CASSQEGGQYTEVF. The entire CDR3 protein reads CASSQEGGQYTEVFF. The chain is built from TRBV2 and TRBJ1-1; a possible D gene is TRBD1 (6 bases). The read gets to within 1 residue of the CDR3 end, and the germline J gene fills in the rest. V was pared by 0 bases and J by 3 bases, with 11 bases between. The CDR3 is 15 residues long. Germline V lookup: CDR1 LGHNA, CDR2 YSYQKL.

Concerning this clone: Gene names are the mouse ones. The read ends 1 residue early relative to the CDR3; the germline J gene fills the gap. V is TRBV13-2 and J is TRBJ2-2, with unresolved D. The ends were cut back, 2 bases at V and 4 bases at J, with 9 bases in the middle. Per germline, CDR1 NNHNN and CDR2 SYGAGS (reference sequence). This CDR3 region has 14 residues. CDR3 sequence: CASGEGQPTGQLYF. The CDR3 DNA, read in part, is TGTGCCAGCGGTGAAGGCCAGCCCACCGGGCAGCTCTAC.

Details on this clone: Here the gene names and germline are mouse. The CDR3 goes on 1 residue after the read ends, and that part is filled in from the germline J gene. This chain links TRBV13-3 with TRBJ2-7; tentative D call: TRBD2 (5 bases). The CDR3 runs 14 residues. Germline V gene lookup returns CDR1 NNHDY and CDR2 SYVADS. Deletions cut 0 bases from V and 4 bases from J, with 11 bases between. The covered CDR3 bases are TGTGCCAGCAGTGATGGCTGGGCCTCGTATGAACAGTAC. The encoded protein is CASSDGWASYEQY. The complete CDR3 protein is CASSDGWASYEQYF.

This clone turned up a few times. Here the gene names and germline are mouse. The read comes to an end 1 residue before the CDR3 does, leaving the germline J gene to fill in the end. This chain uses TRBV4 with TRBJ2-7; 10 nucleotides line up with TRBD2. V shed 4 bases and J 1 base; nucleotides not matched to a gene: 1. The CDR3 runs to 14 residues. The germline V gene has CDR1 LGHDT and CDR2 YNNKQL (reference sequence). CDR3 in amino acids: CASSSDWGSYEQYF. Incomplete CDR3 DNA: TGTGCCAGCAGCTCGGACTGGGGGTCCTATGAACAGTAC.

About this clone: Here the gene names and germline are mouse. The observed sequence ends 1 residue before the CDR3 terminus, with the missing tail filled in from the germline J gene. The V call is TRBV2, the J call TRBJ2-5; tentatively, D is TRBD2 (5 bases). Per germline, CDR1 LGHNA and CDR2 YSYQKL. V was clipped by 4 bases and J by 4 bases, with 9 bases between them. The CDR3 sequence is 13 residues long. The DNA read from the CDR3 is TGTGCCAGCAGCCCCTATGGGGAAGACACCCAGTAC. This encodes CASSPYGEDTQY. The complete CDR3 protein is CASSPYGEDTQYF.

A note on this clone: Germline and genes here are mouse. The read comes to an end 1 residue before the CDR3 does, leaving the germline J gene to fill in the end. The J gene is TRBJ2-1, the V gene TRBV17, with TRBD2 identical over 11 bases. The CDR3 contains 13 residues. J was trimmed by 12 bases and V by 3 bases; bases with no gene match: 4. CDR1 and CDR2 from the germline V gene are MNHDT and YYDKIL. CDR3 loop: CASSRDWGVWQFF. The sequenced CDR3 bases are TGTGCTAGCAGTAGGGACTGGGGGGTTTGGCAGTTC.

Concerning this clone: Gene names and germline match the mouse. The missing CDR3 end, 1 residue past where the read stops, is filled in from the germline J gene. The chain couples TRBV13-2 to TRBJ1-4; TRBD1 aligns across 7 bases. This CDR3 is 16 amino acids long. V trimming: 4 bases; J trimming: 1 base; junction bases outside the gene matches: 7. CDR1 NNHNN and CDR2 SYGAGS come from the germline V gene (reference sequence). This CDR3 reads CASGPPGQHSNERLFF. The sequenced part of the CDR3 DNA is TGTGCCAGCGGTCCCCCGGGACAGCATTCCAACGAAAGATTATTT.

Points on this clone: The gene symbols are mouse symbols. The read halts 1 residue ahead of the CDR3 end, with the missing end drawn from the germline J gene. The rearrangement links TRBV31 to TRBJ2-3; no firm D call. The CDR3 covers 14 residues. The V gene lost 0 bases and the J gene lost 2 bases, with 9 bases spanning the gap. Per germline, CDR1 GKSSPN and CDR2 SITVG. The chain's CDR3 is CAWSLRRDAETLYF. Partial CDR3 DNA: TGTGCCTGGAGTCTAAGAAGGGATGCAGAAACGCTGTAT.

For this clone: Gene and germline names: mouse. The read is 1 residue too short to cover the CDR3 end, so that end is filled in from the germline J gene. V and J are TRBV15 and TRBJ1-1; 10 bases are a match to TRBD1. There are 13 residues in the CDR3. The J segment lost 6 bases and the V segment lost 4 bases, leaving 2 bases of the junction unmatched. CDR1 is SGHND and CDR2 is FRSKSL in the germline V gene. CDR3 DNA (partial): TGTGCCAGCAGTTCCGGGACAGGGGCAGAAGTCTTC. This translates into CASSSGTGAEVF. The full CDR3 protein is CASSSGTGAEVFF.

As for this clone: Mouse gene names apply. The read terminates 1 residue ahead of where the CDR3 ends, so the germline J gene completes it. This sequence joins TRBV20 and TRBJ2-4; D not resolved. V lost 0 bases to trimming and J lost 0 bases, with 4 bases between them. This CDR3 is 13 amino acids long. Germline V gene data show CDR1 as GFQATS and CDR2 as STVNSAI. Partial CDR3 DNA: TGTGGTGCTAGGGACAATAGTCAAAACACCTTGTAC. It is translated as CGARDNSQNTLY. The whole CDR3 protein reads CGARDNSQNTLYF.